The rows below give T cell receptor beta chains drawn from one sample of a study of blood T cell repertoires in COVID-19. Produced via immunoSEQ multiplex PCR; TCRdb's table is partial and in-frame only. The sample has 200,000 to 250,000 clones; around 84% are singletons. Specimen: peripheral blood. The receptors shown here come from a man aged 30 to 39 with active or convalescent COVID-19. Both conserved end residues are part of each CDR3. A D gene is named only where the DNA matches it firmly. Expanded clones get a size class; other rows say once, few or many, or leave the size out.

-,TRBJ2-7,-,TRBV5-1,CASSPPPGSYEQYF,TGCGCCAGCAGCCCCCCGCCGGGATCCTACGAGCAGTACTTC
-,TRBJ1-2,-,TRBV4-1,CASSPADSGYGYTF,TGCGCCAGCAGCCCAGCCGACTCGGGCTATGGCTACACCTTC
-,TRBJ1-5,-,TRBV27,CASSWGSNQPQHF,TGTGCCAGCAGTTGGGGCAGTAATCAGCCCCAGCATTTT
-,TRBJ2-5,-,TRBV4-1,CASSPTGAGETQYF,TGCGCCAGCAGTCCAACAGGAGCTGGGGAGACCCAGTACTTC
-,TRBJ1-5,-,TRBV28,CASTTGISQPQHF,TGTGCCAGCACCACCGGGATAAGTCAGCCCCAGCATTTT
-,TRBJ2-7,-,TRBV5-5,CASSLGRGGYEQYF,TGTGCCAGCAGCTTGGGCAGGGGTGGGTACGAGCAGTACTTC
once,TRBJ2-1,-,TRBV20-1,CSAGGTNEQFF,TGCAGTGCCGGGGGTACGAATGAGCAGTTCTTC
-,TRBJ2-1,-,TRBV7-9,CASSSPTGVSNEQFF,TGTGCCAGCAGCTCCCCAACGGGGGTTTCGAATGAGCAGTTCTTC
-,TRBJ2-2,-,TRBV19,CASMPPGVGAGELFF,TGTGCCAGTATGCCCCCAGGGGTGGGCGCCGGGGAGCTGTTTTTT
-,TRBJ2-1,TRBD2,TRBV9,CASSVSTSPREQFF,TGTGCCAGCAGCGTTTCGACTAGCCCGAGAGAGCAGTTCTTC
-,TRBJ1-2,-,TRBV6-6,CASKTGDRGYTF,TGTGCCTCTAAAACGGGGGATCGTGGCTACACCTTC
-,TRBJ1-1,-,TRBV5-6,CASSFEGRNTEAFF,TGTGCCAGCAGCTTCGAAGGGAGGAACACTGAAGCTTTCTTT
-,TRBJ1-2,TRBD1,TRBV20-1,CSASVGKGQGGYTF,TGCAGTGCTAGTGTCGGGAAAGGACAGGGTGGCTACACCTTC
-,TRBJ2-7,TRBD1,TRBV4-1,CASSQDRGQGDEQYF,TGCGCCAGCAGCCAAGATAGGGGACAGGGGGACGAGCAGTACTTC
-,TRBJ1-1,-,TRBV7-9,CASSLEGTRTEAFF,TGTGCCAGCAGCTTGGAGGGGACGAGGACTGAAGCTTTCTTT
-,TRBJ1-6,-,TRBV7-9,CASSFATPNSPLHF,TGTGCCAGCAGCTTTGCGACACCCAATTCACCCCTCCACTTT
-,TRBJ2-1,TRBD2,TRBV27,CASSPLAGAYNEQFF,TGTGCCAGCAGCCCCTTAGCGGGGGCTTACAATGAGCAGTTCTTC
-,TRBJ1-1,-,TRBV27,CASSLGGRTEAFF,TGTGCCAGCAGTTTAGGCGGGCGCACTGAAGCTTTCTTT
-,TRBJ1-1,-,TRBV4-1,CASSQGGNEAFF,TGCGCCAGCAGCCAAGGAGGCAATGAAGCTTTCTTT
-,TRBJ2-1,-,TRBV30,CAWSSGGLREQFF,TGTGCCTGGAGTTCAGGGGGGCTCCGGGAGCAGTTCTTC
-,TRBJ1-6,TRBD1,TRBV3-1/TRBV3-2,CASSQGDRVGSPLHF,TGTGCCAGCAGCCAAGGGGACAGGGTAGGATCACCCCTCCACTTT
-,TRBJ1-1,-,TRBV12-5,CASGLPQNTEAFF,TGTGCTAGTGGTTTGCCACAGAACACTGAAGCTTTCTTT
-,TRBJ1-2,-,TRBV6-1,CASSEGNRPYGYTF,TGTGCCAGCAGTGAAGGGAACAGGCCTTATGGCTACACCTTC
-,TRBJ2-1,TRBD1,TRBV4-3,CASSPRGQGFAEQFF,TGCGCCAGCAGCCCCAGGGGACAGGGATTCGCGGAGCAGTTCTTC
-,TRBJ1-5,-,TRBV2,CASSDRVRGQPQHF,TGTGCCAGCAGTGATAGGGTAAGGGGTCAGCCCCAGCATTTT
-,TRBJ2-5,-,TRBV7-2,CASSPQVLQETQYF,TGTGCCAGCAGCCCCCAGGTACTCCAAGAGACCCAGTACTTC
-,TRBJ1-5,-,TRBV19,CASSIWGVNQPQHF,TGTGCCAGTAGTATCTGGGGAGTCAATCAGCCCCAGCATTTT
-,TRBJ1-5,-,TRBV4-1,CASSQGTALNQPQHF,TGCGCCAGCAGCCAAGGAACAGCCCTGAATCAGCCCCAGCATTTT
-,TRBJ2-3,TRBD2,TRBV9,CASSVVAGAFDTQYF,TGTGCCAGCAGCGTAGTAGCGGGGGCGTTTGATACGCAGTATTTT
-,TRBJ2-3,-,TRBV9,CASSVDQGRVTQYF,TGTGCCAGCAGCGTAGATCAGGGCCGGGTTACGCAGTATTTT